This T cell receptor beta chain stems from a study of blood T cell repertoires in COVID-19 (dated by TCRdb to 2018 to 2020). At the level of the whole study: Samples from collaborators originated in the United States, Italy and Spain and spanned both the acute and convalescent phases of COVID-19. The repertoires were released in a freely available public database intended as a resource for research on the immune response to SARS-CoV-2. The samples were drawn from the first 160 participants of the ongoing ImmuneRACE study and from 1,200 or so subjects provided by 6 global collaborators. The material from the prospective study consisted of cDNA or gDNA derived from T cells, B-cell-depleted T cells, or PBMCs. Where available, HLA class I and class II types were taken from metadata supplied by the sample provider and were not determined by assay-based typing. Nearly every sample came with metadata listing a de-identified subject ID, COVID-19 status, age in years and sex. The dataset comprised deeply sampled blood TCRbeta repertoires from subjects exposed to, actively infected with, or recovered from COVID-19. The paper's findings and limits, for the study overall: The quantity of clinical and demographic metadata differed by source and by participant and was supplied without curation.

Each collaborating institution followed its own protocols to collect whole blood in K2EDTA tubes. For TCRbeta analysis, collaborators shipped samples in one of three forms: frozen whole blood, isolated PBMCs, or DNA extracted from either of those sample types. TCRbeta CDR3 regions were amplified from genomic DNA by means of the immunoSEQ Assay, a bias-controlled multiplex PCR. The original pipeline was this. Within the assay, amplification of reference gene primers was used to estimate how many nucleated cells each sample contained. To quantify the absolute abundance of each unique TCRbeta CDR3 rearrangement, sequence reads were collapsed and filtered. For each sample, productive Simpson clonality was calculated by taking the square root of Simpson's diversity index across productive rearrangements. TCRdb re-hosts the immuneACCESS table, in-frame sequences only. Its copies lack some clones; in the studies checked, an unresolved V gene accounts for under half of them, and the cause for the rest is not known. V, J and clone size were drawn from that table, and D and trimming were deduced from the DNA. The sample table holds under 400,000 clones, of which 90% were seen once. Roughly 6.8% of the sample is in the top ten clones.

The CDR3, from cysteine to phenylalanine, totals 11 residues. The CDR3 DNA has 33 bases and is translated from base 1. For CDR1 and CDR2, the germline V gene lists MDHEN and SYDVKM. The trim is 6 bases for V and 3 bases for J, with a gap of 6 bases between the germline ends. A word on this clone: The target of this receptor is not known. Base qualities were left out, and no much larger clone turns up one base away.

This sequence was found in a man younger than 35 with active or convalescent COVID-19. This sequence uses TRBV28 and TRBJ2-7; no D gene call is confident. Input material: peripheral blood. The nucleotide sequence is TGTGCCAGCAGAGCAGGCTACGAGCAGTACTTC. The resulting protein is CASRAGYEQYF.